This T cell receptor beta chain was sequenced during a study of T-cell reconstitution after alpha-beta-depleted transplantation in children. A TCRbeta library incorporating unique molecular identifiers was prepared. TCRdb reprocessed the PCR reads via MiXCR and lists one record per CDR3 protein. Of some 70,000 distinct CDR3 sequences detected, 6% to 8% appear once; the ten largest clones hold approximately 2.4%. CDR1 is MNHEY, CDR2 SMNVEV, per germline (reference sequence). The CDR3 runs 18 residues. V was trimmed by 0 bases and J by 3 bases, leaving 15 bases between them. This clonotype has ten or more counts.

The starting material was PBMCs from the stem cell graft donor, obtained from the stem cell graft. The sequence derives from a human donor who donated a stem cell graft to a child with acute lymphoblastic leukemia. This chain connects TRBV27 to TRBJ2-6; no clear D gene. The CDR3 DNA reads as TGTGCCAGCAGTTTATCGTACCAGCCTCTGCGTGGGGCCAACGTCCTGACTTTC. This translates into CASSLSYQPLRGANVLTF.